This is a list of T cell receptor beta chains from one sample in a study of shared T cell receptors in the human thymus. Measured with immunoSEQ multiplex PCR; TCRdb has only the in-frame clones, and not every one. The table lists around 340,000 clones, approximately 95% of them singletons, with approximately 0.02% in the top ten. Sequencing used thymocytes. Receptors were obtained from a human donor. The CDR3 runs from the conserved cysteine through the conserved F or W. D genes are given only for firm matches. Not every row has a clone size; where given, it reads once, few, many or a size class.

>.|.|TRBV6-1|TRBJ1-4
TGTGCCAGCATTAGGGGACAATCAGAAAAACTGTTTTTT
CASIRGQSEKLFF
>.|TRBD2|TRBV27|TRBJ2-3
TGTGCCAGCAGTTTAGGGACTAGCAACCCCAGAGCAGATACGCAGTATTTT
CASSLGTSNPRADTQYF
>.|.|TRBV15|TRBJ2-7
TGTGCCACCAGCGGCCCCCCTGGGGAGCAGTACTTC
CATSGPPGEQYF
>.|TRBD1|TRBV28|TRBJ1-5
TGTGCCAGCAGCCGGGGACAGGGACATCAGCCCCAGCATTTT
CASSRGQGHQPQHF
>.|.|TRBV25-1|TRBJ1-2
TGTGCCAGCAGTGAATATGGAGGGACTGGCTACACCTTC
CASSEYGGTGYTF
>.|.|TRBV18|TRBJ2-7
TGTGCCAGCTCACCACCGGAGCAGTACTTC
CASSPPEQYF
>.|TRBD2|TRBV7-2|TRBJ2-7
TGTGCCAGCAGCCTTACCTCTGCGGGAGGGCCCTACGAGCAGTACTTC
CASSLTSAGGPYEQYF
>once|.|TRBV7-8|TRBJ2-7
TGTGCCAGCAGCTCCCCGGCCGGGTCGGCATACGAGCAGTACTTC
CASSSPAGSAYEQYF
>.|.|TRBV28|TRBJ2-1
TGTGCCAGCAGTGCCGGGTGGGCGCTGGTTTACAATGAGCAGTTCTTC
CASSAGWALVYNEQFF
>.|TRBD1|TRBV6-1|TRBJ1-5
TGTGCCAGCAGTATACACAGGGGGTCCAATCAGCCCCAGCATTTT
CASSIHRGSNQPQHF
>.|.|TRBV9|TRBJ2-3
TGTGCCAGCAGCGTAGGTTACGGAGCTAGCACAGATACGCAGTATTTT
CASSVGYGASTDTQYF
>once|TRBD1|TRBV11-2|TRBJ1-4
TGTGCCAGCAGCTTGGGGGGACAGGGAAGCGAAAAACTGTTTTTT
CASSLGGQGSEKLFF
>.|TRBD1|TRBV6-1|TRBJ1-5
TGTGCCAGCTGGGACAGGGGTGGCAATCAGCCCCAGCATTTT
CASWDRGGNQPQHF
>few|.|TRBV10-3|TRBJ1-1
TGTGCCATCAGCGCCCTAACCCGACACCAGAACACTGAAGCTTTCTTT
CAISALTRHQNTEAFF
>.|TRBD1|TRBV4-1|TRBJ2-2
TGCGCCAGCAGCCGCGAAAGCCCCCCGGGGGACAGGGCCCAAAAAAACACCGGGGAGCTGTTTTTT
CASSRESPPGDRAQKNTGELFF
>.|.|TRBV21-1|TRBJ2-7
TGTGCCAGCAGCAAATTGGGGAAATGGCGGGACTCCTACGAGCAGTACTTC
CASSKLGKWRDSYEQYF
>.|.|TRBV7-9|TRBJ1-1
TGTGCCAGCAGCTTAATCCCTATACTCAGGGATACTGAAGCTTTCTTT
CASSLIPILRDTEAFF
>.|.|TRBV6-5|TRBJ2-1
TGTGCCAGCAGTTACTCGGGCACTAGCTCCTACAATGAGCAGTTCTTC
CASSYSGTSSYNEQFF
>.|TRBD2|TRBV4-1|TRBJ2-7
TGCGCCAGCAGCCCATACAGGGCTAGCGGGAGCCCGAGCTCCTACGAGCAGTACTTC
CASSPYRASGSPSSYEQYF
>.|.|TRBV7-6|TRBJ2-3
TGTGCCAGCAGCCTTTCCACAGATACGCAGTATTTT
CASSLSTDTQYF
>.|.|TRBV27|TRBJ1-4
TGTGCCAGCAGGATGACCAGTGTGTCGGAAAAACTGTTTTTT
CASRMTSVSEKLFF
>.|.|TRBV19|TRBJ2-2
TGTGCCAGTAGTATCCCGCCCCCCGGGGAGCTGTTTTTT
CASSIPPPGELFF
>.|.|TRBV5-4|TRBJ2-7
TGTGCCAGCAGCCCCGGGGCTTCCTACGAGCAGTACTTC
CASSPGASYEQYF
>once|.|TRBV7-9|TRBJ2-7
TGTGCCAGCAGCTTAGTGGAGTCCGAGCAGTACTTC
CASSLVESEQYF
>.|.|TRBV5-6|TRBJ2-1
TGTGCCACGAGCCCACTGGGGGACAATGAGCAGTTCTTC
CATSPLGDNEQFF
>.|TRBD2|TRBV14|TRBJ2-3
TGTGCCAGCAGCCATGGAGTTCCGCTCCGCGGGAGTAGCACAGATACGCAGTATTTT
CASSHGVPLRGSSTDTQYF
>.|.|TRBV6-1|TRBJ2-3
TGTGCCAGCAGTGAGGAGAGAGCCCCAGATACGCAGTATTTT
CASSEERAPDTQYF
>.|TRBD2|TRBV13|TRBJ2-1
TGTGCCAGCAGCTTAGTTTCTAGCGGTTACAATGAGCAGTTCTTC
CASSLVSSGYNEQFF
>.|TRBD1|TRBV9|TRBJ2-1
TGTGCCAGCAGCCCTGGGACAGCAATAATAACCTACAATGAGCAGTTCTTC
CASSPGTAIITYNEQFF
>.|.|TRBV7-6|TRBJ2-3
TGTGCCAGCAGCTTAGGACGGGGAGATACGCAGTATTTT
CASSLGRGDTQYF
>.|TRBD1|TRBV19|TRBJ1-2
TGTGCCAGTAGTCCTCCACTACCCGGGACAGGGAACGGCTATGGCTACACCTTC
CASSPPLPGTGNGYGYTF
>.|.|TRBV20-1|TRBJ2-1
TGCAGTGACCGGAGGGGCTGGGGCTTCTTC
CSDRRGWGFF
>once|TRBD2|TRBV18|TRBJ2-3
TGTGCCAGCTCACCGAACTTTAGGGGACTAGCGTGGACAGATACGCAGTATTTT
CASSPNFRGLAWTDTQYF
>.|.|TRBV7-3|TRBJ2-1
TGTGCCAGCAGCTTAATCCCCGAAGGGTCCTACAATGAGCAGTTCTTC
CASSLIPEGSYNEQFF
>.|.|TRBV7-8|TRBJ1-1
TGTGCCAGCAGCTTGGAACCCCCTGCGGAAGCTTTCTTT
CASSLEPPAEAFF
>.|TRBD2|TRBV28|TRBJ2-5
TGTGCCAGCACCTTAGGTAGCGGGAATGAGACCCAGTACTTC
CASTLGSGNETQYF
>.|.|TRBV30|TRBJ2-1
TGTGCCTGGAGTGTAGTATGGCAGGGTAGAGATTTTGGTAATGAGCAGTTCTTC
CAWSVVWQGRDFGNEQFF
>.|TRBD2|TRBV19|TRBJ2-7
TGTGCCAGTAGTCCCAAGAGTAGCGGGAGATTTCGCTACGAGCAGTACTTC
CASSPKSSGRFRYEQYF
>few|.|TRBV5-8|TRBJ2-7
TGTGCCAGCACCTTGCCGGGGGCCTCCTCCTACGAGCAGTACTTC
CASTLPGASSYEQYF